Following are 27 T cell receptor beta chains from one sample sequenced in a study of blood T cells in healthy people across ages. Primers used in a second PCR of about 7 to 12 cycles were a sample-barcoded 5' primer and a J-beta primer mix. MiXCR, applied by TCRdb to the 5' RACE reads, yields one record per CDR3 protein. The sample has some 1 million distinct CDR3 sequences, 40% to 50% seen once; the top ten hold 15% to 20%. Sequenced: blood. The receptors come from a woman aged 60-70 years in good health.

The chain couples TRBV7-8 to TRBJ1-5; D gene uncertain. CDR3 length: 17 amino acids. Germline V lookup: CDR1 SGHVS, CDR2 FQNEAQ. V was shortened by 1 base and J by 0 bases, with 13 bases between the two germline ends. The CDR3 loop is CASSLGTDSHSNQPQHF. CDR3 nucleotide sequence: TGTGCCAGCAGCTTAGGGACGGATTCTCATAGCAATCAGCCCCAGCATTTT.

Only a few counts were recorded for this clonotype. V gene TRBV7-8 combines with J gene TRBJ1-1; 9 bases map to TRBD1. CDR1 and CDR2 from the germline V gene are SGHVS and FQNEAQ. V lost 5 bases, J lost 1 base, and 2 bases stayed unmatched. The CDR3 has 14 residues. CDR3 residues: CASSRDRANTEAFF. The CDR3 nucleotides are TGTGCCAGCAGCCGGGACAGGGCGAACACTGAAGCTTTCTTT.

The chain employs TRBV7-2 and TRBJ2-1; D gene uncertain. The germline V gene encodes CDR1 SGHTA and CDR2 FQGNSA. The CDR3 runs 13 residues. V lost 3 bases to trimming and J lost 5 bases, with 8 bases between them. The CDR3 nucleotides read TGTGCCAGCAGCTTCGCCTCTAACAATGAGCAGTTCTTC. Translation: CASSFASNNEQFF.

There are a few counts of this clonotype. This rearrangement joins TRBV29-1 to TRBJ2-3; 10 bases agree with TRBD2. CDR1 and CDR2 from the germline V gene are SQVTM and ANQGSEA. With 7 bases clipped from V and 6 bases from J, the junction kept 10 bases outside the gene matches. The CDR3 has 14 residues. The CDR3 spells CSARKGLAPDTQYF. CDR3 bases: TGCAGCGCCCGTAAGGGACTAGCGCCTGATACGCAGTATTTT.

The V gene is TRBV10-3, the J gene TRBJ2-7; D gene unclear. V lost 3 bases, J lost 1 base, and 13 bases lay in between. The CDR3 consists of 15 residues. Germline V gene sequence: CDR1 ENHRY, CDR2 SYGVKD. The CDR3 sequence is CAISDPARRSYEQYF. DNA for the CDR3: TGTGCCATCAGTGACCCGGCCCGACGATCCTACGAGCAGTACTTC.

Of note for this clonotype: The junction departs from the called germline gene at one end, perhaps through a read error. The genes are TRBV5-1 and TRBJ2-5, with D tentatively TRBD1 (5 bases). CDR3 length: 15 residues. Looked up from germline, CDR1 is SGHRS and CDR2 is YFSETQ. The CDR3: CASSLVGRASNEQYF. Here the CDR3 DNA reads TGCGCCAGCAGCTTGGTAGGCAGGGCTTCCAACGAGCAGTACTTT.

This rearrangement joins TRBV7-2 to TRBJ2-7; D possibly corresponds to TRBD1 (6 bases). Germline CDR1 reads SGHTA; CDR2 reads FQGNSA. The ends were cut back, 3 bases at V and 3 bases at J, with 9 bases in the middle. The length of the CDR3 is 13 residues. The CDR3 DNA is TGTGCCAGCAGCTTCCGGACAGACTACGAGCAGTACTTC. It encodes CASSFRTDYEQYF.

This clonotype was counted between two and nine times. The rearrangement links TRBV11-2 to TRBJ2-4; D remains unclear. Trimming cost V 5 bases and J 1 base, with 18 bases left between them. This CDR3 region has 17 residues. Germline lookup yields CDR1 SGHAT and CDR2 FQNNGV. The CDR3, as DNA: TGTGCCAGCAGCCCTATCGCGCAACTGAGGGCCAAAAACATTCAGTACTTC. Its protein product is CASSPIAQLRAKNIQYF.

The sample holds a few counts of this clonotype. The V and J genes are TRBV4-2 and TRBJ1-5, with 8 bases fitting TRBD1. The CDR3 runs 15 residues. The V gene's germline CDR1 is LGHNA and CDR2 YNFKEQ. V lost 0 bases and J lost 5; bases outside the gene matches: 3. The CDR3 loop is CASSQDTTGDQPQHF. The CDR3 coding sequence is TGTGCCAGCAGCCAAGATACGACAGGGGATCAGCCCCAGCATTTT.

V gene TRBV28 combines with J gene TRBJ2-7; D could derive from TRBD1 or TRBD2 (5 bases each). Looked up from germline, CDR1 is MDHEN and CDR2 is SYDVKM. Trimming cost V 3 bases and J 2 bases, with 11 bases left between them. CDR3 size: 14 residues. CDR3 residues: CASSFGREPYEQYF. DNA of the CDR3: TGTGCCAGCAGTTTTGGCAGGGAGCCCTACGAGCAGTACTTC.

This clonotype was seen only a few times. This chain's CDR3 is CAISESGQVHEQYF. CDR3 in DNA: TGTGCCATCAGTGAGTCGGGGCAGGTCCACGAGCAGTACTTC. This chain links TRBV10-3 with TRBJ2-7; D possibly corresponds to TRBD1 (5 bases). Germline V gives CDR1 ENHRY, CDR2 SYGVKD. V lost 0 bases and J lost 5, with 11 bases in between. CDR3 length equals 14 residues.

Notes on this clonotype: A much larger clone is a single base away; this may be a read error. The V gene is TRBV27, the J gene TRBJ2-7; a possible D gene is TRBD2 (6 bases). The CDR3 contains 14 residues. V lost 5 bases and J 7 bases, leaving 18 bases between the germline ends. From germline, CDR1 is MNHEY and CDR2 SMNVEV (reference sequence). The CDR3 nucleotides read TGTGCCAGCAGTCCGCCCGGACTACTCAATGAGCAGTACTTC. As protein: CASSPPGLLNEQYF.

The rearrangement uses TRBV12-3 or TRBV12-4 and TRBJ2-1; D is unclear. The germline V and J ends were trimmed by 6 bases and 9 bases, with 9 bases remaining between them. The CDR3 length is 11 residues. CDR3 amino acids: CASSHPGEQFF. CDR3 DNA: TGTGCCAGCAGCCACCCGGGTGAGCAGTTCTTC.

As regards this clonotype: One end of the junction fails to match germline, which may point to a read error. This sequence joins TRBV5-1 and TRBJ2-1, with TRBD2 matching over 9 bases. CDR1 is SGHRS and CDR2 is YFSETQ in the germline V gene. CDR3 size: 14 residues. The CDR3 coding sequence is TGCGCCAGCAGCTCCGGGACTAGCTACAATAAGCAGTTCTTC. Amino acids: CASSSGTSYNKQFF.

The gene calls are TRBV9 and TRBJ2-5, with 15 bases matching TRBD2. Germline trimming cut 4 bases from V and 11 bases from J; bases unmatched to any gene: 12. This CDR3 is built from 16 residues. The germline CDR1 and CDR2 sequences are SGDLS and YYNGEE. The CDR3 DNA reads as TGTGCCAGCAGCCATGGACTAGCGGGAGGGAGCAATGAGCAGTACTTC. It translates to CASSHGLAGGSNEQYF.

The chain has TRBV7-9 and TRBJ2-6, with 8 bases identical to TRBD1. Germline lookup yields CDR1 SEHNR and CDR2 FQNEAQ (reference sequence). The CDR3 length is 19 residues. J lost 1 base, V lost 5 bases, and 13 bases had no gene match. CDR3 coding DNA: TGTGCCAGCAGCAGGGCGGGGACAGGTGTTTGGTCTGGGGCCAACGTCCTGACTTTC. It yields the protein CASSRAGTGVWSGANVLTF.

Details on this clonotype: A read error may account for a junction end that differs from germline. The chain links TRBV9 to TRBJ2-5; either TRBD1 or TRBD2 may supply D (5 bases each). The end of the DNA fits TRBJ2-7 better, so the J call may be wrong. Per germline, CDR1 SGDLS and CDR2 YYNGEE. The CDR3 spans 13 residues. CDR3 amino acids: CAGSEGTDYEQYF. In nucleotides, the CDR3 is TGTGCCGGCAGCGAGGGGACCGACTACGAGCAGTACTTC.

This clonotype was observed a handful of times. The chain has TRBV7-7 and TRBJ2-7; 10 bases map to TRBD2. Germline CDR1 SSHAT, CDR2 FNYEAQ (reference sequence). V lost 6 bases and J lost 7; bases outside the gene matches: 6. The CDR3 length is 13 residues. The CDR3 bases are TGTGCCAGCAGTCCTAGCGGGAGCCATGAGCAGTACTTC. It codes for CASSPSGSHEQYF.

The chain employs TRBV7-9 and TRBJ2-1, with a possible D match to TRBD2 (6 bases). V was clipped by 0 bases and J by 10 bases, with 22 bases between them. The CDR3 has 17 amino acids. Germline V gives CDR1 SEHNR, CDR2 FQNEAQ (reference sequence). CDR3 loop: CASSLARGRTSNDEQFF. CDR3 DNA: TGTGCCAGCAGCTTAGCGCGGGGACGAACTAGTAACGACGAGCAGTTCTTC. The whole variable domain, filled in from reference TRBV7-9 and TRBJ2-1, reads DTGVSQNPRHKITKRGQNVTFRCDPISEHNRLYWYRQTLGQGPEFLTYFQNEAQLEKSRLLSDRFSAERPKGSFSTLEIQRTEQGDSAMYLCASSLARGRTSNDEQFFGPGTRLTVL.

The DNA of the CDR3 is TGTGCCAGCAGCATAGGGACAGGGAGAGAAAAACTGTTTTTT. This translates into CASSIGTGREKLFF. The chain links TRBV5-8 to TRBJ1-4; 9 bases fit TRBD1. V shed 4 bases, J shed 8 bases, and the junction held 6 bases outside the gene matches. The germline gives CDR1 SGHTS, CDR2 YDEGEE. The CDR3 has 14 residues.

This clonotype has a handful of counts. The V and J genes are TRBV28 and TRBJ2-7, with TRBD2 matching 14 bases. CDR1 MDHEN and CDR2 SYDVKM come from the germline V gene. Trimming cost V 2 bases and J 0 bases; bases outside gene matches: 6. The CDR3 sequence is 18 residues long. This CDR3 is CASSLSGLAGGLSYEQYF. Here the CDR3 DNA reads TGTGCCAGCAGTTTAAGCGGACTAGCGGGAGGACTCTCCTACGAGCAGTACTTC.

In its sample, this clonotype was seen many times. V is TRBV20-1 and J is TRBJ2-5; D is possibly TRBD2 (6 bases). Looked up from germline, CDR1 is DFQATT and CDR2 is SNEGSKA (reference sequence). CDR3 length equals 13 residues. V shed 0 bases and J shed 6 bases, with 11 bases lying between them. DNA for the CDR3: TGCAGTGCTAGAGATGGGGGGTTGCAGACCCAGTACTTC. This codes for CSARDGGLQTQYF.

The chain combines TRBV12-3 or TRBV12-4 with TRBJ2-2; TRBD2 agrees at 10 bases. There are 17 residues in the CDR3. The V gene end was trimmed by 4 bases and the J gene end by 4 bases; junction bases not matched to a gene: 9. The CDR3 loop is CASSSSASGRPTGELFF. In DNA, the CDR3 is TGTGCCAGCAGTTCGTCGGCTAGCGGGAGACCCACCGGGGAGCTGTTTTTT.

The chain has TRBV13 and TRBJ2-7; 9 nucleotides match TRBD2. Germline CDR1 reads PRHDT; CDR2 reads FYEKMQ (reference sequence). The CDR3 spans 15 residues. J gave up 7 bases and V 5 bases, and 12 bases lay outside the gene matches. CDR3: CASSQGRLAGKEQYF. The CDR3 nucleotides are TGTGCCAGCAGCCAGGGGCGGCTAGCGGGAAAGGAGCAGTACTTC.

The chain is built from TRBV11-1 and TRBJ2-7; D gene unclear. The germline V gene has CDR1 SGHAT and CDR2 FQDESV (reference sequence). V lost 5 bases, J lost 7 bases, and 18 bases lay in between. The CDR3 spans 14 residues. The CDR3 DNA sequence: TGTGCCAGCAGCGGACCCGCGACCTACAATGAGCAGTACTTC. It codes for CASSGPATYNEQYF.

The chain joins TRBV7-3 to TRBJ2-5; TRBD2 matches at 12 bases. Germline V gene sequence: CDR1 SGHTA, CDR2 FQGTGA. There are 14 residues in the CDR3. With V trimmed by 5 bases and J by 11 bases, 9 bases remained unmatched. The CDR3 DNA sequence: TGTGCCAGCAGCCCGACTAGCGGGAGCGATGAGCAGTACTTC. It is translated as CASSPTSGSDEQYF. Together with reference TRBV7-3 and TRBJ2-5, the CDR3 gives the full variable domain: GAGVSQTPSNKVTEKGKYVELRCDPISGHTALYWYRQSLGQGPEFLIYFQGTGAADDSGLPNDRFFAVRPEGSVSTLKIQRTERGDSAVYLCASSPTSGSDEQYFGPGTRLLVL.

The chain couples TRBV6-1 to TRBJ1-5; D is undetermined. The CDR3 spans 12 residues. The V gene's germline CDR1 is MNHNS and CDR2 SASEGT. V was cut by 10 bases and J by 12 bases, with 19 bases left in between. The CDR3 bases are TGTGCCACACAGTCTGGGGTATTGGGCCAGCATTTT. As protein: CATQSGVLGQHF.